This note documents a single T cell receptor beta chain sequence. The sample holds a few counts of this clonotype. Its antigen specificity is not known. Base qualities were left out, and no much larger clone turns up one base away. This specimen comes from a study of T cells in Graves' hyperthyroidism and ophthalmopathy (dated by TCRdb to the late 2010s). About the investigation overall: Peripheral blood was sampled at the time of initial diagnosis, prior to any treatment. TCR V-J signatures able to tell the groups apart were searched for in a discovery cohort of 95 to 100 patients, of whom about 40 had Graves' ophthalmopathy and roughly 58 had stable Graves' hyperthyroidism. Prospective prediction of ophthalmopathy was tested in an independent validation cohort of about 19 hyperthyroidism patients and 15 to 17 patients who later progressed to ophthalmopathy. The approximately 90 discovery patients were randomly split 7:3 into training and test sets. The study also compared thyroid tissue and blood T-cell repertoires from more than five Graves' hyperthyroidism patients. After sampling, hyperthyroidism patients received methimazole starting at 30 mg daily, and ophthalmopathy patients received high-dose intravenous methylprednisolone. The paper reports TCR Vbeta CDR3 sequencing of roughly 140 peripheral blood samples: approximately 43 ophthalmopathy, fewer than 80 hyperthyroidism and 17 progressor patients.

Graves' hyperthyroidism was defined as stable when no progression to ophthalmopathy occurred over 18 months of follow-up. The hyperthyroidism patients were between 18 and 65 years old and newly diagnosed, with a disease duration of less than 2 months. The study excluded patients with uncontrolled infections, other autoimmune diseases, pregnancy or lactation. Diagnoses were established on the basis of clinical symptoms, serum thyroxine and TRAb, thyroid ultrasound, and orbital computed tomography. Ficoll-Paque density gradient centrifugation was used to isolate PBMCs from 8 to 10 ml of fresh peripheral blood. Total RNA was extracted using Trizol reagent, and RNA quality was assessed on an Agilent 2100 Bioanalyzer. V is cut by 3 bases and J by 3 bases, and the space between the germline ends is 15 bases. The CDR3 spans 15 residues, from the cysteine through the phenylalanine. Only CDR3 DNA remains: 45 bases, in frame from the first base.

The TCR beta CDR3 regions were amplified from the RNA transcripts. A first-round RT-PCR of the TCR CDR3 used the HTBI primer set with the Qiagen OneStep RT-PCR kit. A second multiplex PCR round built the libraries, followed by size selection and purification. Paired-end sequencing of the libraries was performed with 100 bp reads on an Illumina HiSeq2000. The published analysis was carried out like this. SOAPnuke was used to process the raw data, throwing out any read that contained adapters or uncalled bases, had a mean Phred below 15, or lacked an exact constant-primer or identifier match. COPE v1.2.5 was used to merge the high-quality paired reads, and each unique nucleotide sequence was defined as a clonotype. Clonotypes were aligned to IMGT TRBV, TRBD and TRBJ reference segments using MiTCR v1.1. Only V-J combinations with frequency above 0.0001, covering 99.2% of repertoires, were analysed. A TCS score was defined as the ratio between F50 (clonal expansion) and ExV (chaos), using BLOSUM62-based TCRdist between CDR3 peptides within each V-J. Welch's t-statistics and random forest reduced just over 500 V-J features to 13, which were used in a naive Bayes classifier (R e1071). Using fastp at Q25 and MiXCR, TCRdb reprocessed the public reads and kept productive beta chains. CDR3 protein sequences are deduplicated, and each keeps its most common genes and DNA. It is TCRdb's table, rather than the study itself, that gives the V and J calls and clone size. A total of fewer than 800,000 distinct CDR3 sequences appear in this sample, less than 20% of them only once. Jointly, the top ten make up 8.4% of the sample.

On the study overall, not on this receptor specifically: In validation, progression to ophthalmopathy was predicted by the model with almost 71% sensitivity and roughly 72% specificity, a median of roughly 6 months before onset. Sample size was not statistically predetermined, and blinding of investigators to group allocation was not performed. Most expanded thyroid clonotypes (frequency above 0.001) were also detected in blood, a finding suggesting that blood repertoires may reflect thyroid immune responses. Ophthalmopathy was separated from stable hyperthyroidism by a 13 V-J signature model, with 87.88% sensitivity and roughly 81% specificity obtained in cross-validation and 80%/75% obtained in testing.

The rearrangement combines TRBV12-3 or TRBV12-4 with TRBJ2-7, with the D gene call left open. This clonotype was obtained from a young man with Graves' hyperthyroidism. Specimen: blood. The DNA sequence is given as TGTGCCAGCAGTTTGGTTTCGGGCACGCGCTACGAGCAGTACTTC. It translates to CASSLVSGTRYEQYF.